These 11 T cell receptor beta chains share one sample of origin, sequenced in a study of human thymus T cells (dated by TCRdb to 2019 to 2021). Thymus tissue was obtained as surgical resects removed during corrective cardiac surgery. The protocol used for the library was the immunoSEQ multiplex PCR assay. The table comes from immuneACCESS by way of TCRdb, which keeps in-frame sequences with V and J called. Part of the clones is missing from these tables; in studies checked, under half for an unresolved V gene and the rest for unknown reasons. A total of tens of thousands of clones appear in this sample, around 96% of them only once. The ten top clones hold 0.031% of the sample. The specimen was thymus tissue. The receptors shown here come from a boy in the first two years of life with a congenital heart defect but otherwise immunologically healthy.

V is TRBV7-2 and J is TRBJ1-2; 9 nucleotides agree with TRBD1. V lost 2 bases and J lost 2; bases outside the gene matches: 9. This CDR3 spans 17 amino acids. CDR1 is SGHTA and CDR2 is FQGNSA in the germline V gene. DNA for the CDR3: TGTGCCAGCAGCTTAATTCGGAACAGGGGGCAAAACTATGGCTACACCTTC. Its translation is CASSLIRNRGQNYGYTF.

J is TRBJ1-2 and V is TRBV6-5; D ambiguous. Trimming left V 2 bases short and J 0 bases short, with 10 bases between. The CDR3 contains 15 residues. Germline CDR1 is MNHEY and CDR2 is SVGAGI. CDR3 sequence: CASSYGRWANYGYTF. The CDR3 bases are TGTGCCAGCAGTTACGGGCGCTGGGCTAACTATGGCTACACCTTC.

The rearrangement joins TRBV5-1 to TRBJ2-3; 7 bases are shared with TRBD1. Trimming took 2 bases from V and 12 from J; bases not matched to a gene: 6. This CDR3 has 12 amino acids. The germline V gene has CDR1 SGHRS and CDR2 YFSETQ. The CDR3 DNA reads as TGCGCCAGCAGCTTAACGGACAGGTCCCAGTATTTT. Residues: CASSLTDRSQYF.

As for this clone: Compared with germline, one end of the junction differs, possibly owing to a read error. This chain connects TRBV7-9 to TRBJ2-1, with D tentatively TRBD1 (5 bases). Per the germline V gene, CDR1 is SEHNR and CDR2 is FQNEAQ (reference sequence). This CDR3 region has 16 residues. The CDR3, as DNA: TGTGCCAGCAGCTTAGTTGTCCAGGGCTCCCACAATGAGCAGTTCTTC. It encodes CASSLVVQGSHNEQFF.

The chain carries TRBV7-8 and TRBJ1-6; 7 nucleotides line up with TRBD1. CDR3 length equals 17 residues. With 4 bases clipped from V and 12 bases from J, the junction kept 18 bases outside the gene matches. Germline CDR1 reads SGHVS; CDR2 reads FQNEAQ. The CDR3 DNA follows: TGTGCCAGCAGCTACGAAAACCGGGACAGTCTCGAAGAACCCCTCCACTTT. It codes for CASSYENRDSLEEPLHF.

This chain's CDR3 is CASTSGGRGMAKNIQYF. The DNA for the CDR3 is TGTGCCAGTACCTCAGGGGGAAGGGGAATGGCCAAAAACATTCAGTACTTC. This chain joins TRBV19 and TRBJ2-4; 7 bases line up with TRBD1. The V gene's germline CDR1 is LNHDA and CDR2 SQIVND (reference sequence). The CDR3 extends over 17 amino acids. V shed 7 bases, J shed 1 base, and the junction held 13 bases outside the gene matches.

The chain has TRBV19 and TRBJ1-6, with D hard to call. V shed 3 bases and J shed 10 bases, with 7 bases lying between them. Germline loops: CDR1 LNHDA, CDR2 SQIVND (reference sequence). This CDR3 has 12 residues. This CDR3 is CASSMVPSPLHF. The CDR3 DNA sequence: TGTGCCAGTAGTATGGTTCCCTCACCCCTCCACTTT. The full variable domain, in which reference TRBV19 and TRBJ1-6 provide the parts outside the CDR3, is DGGITQSPKYLFRKEGQNVTLSCEQNLNHDAMYWYRQDPGQGLRLIYYSQIVNDFQKGDIAEGYSVSREKKESFPLTVTSAQKNPTAFYLCASSMVPSPLHFGNGTRLTVT.

This chain links TRBV2 with TRBJ1-2; perhaps TRBD1 as D (5 bases). Germline lookup yields CDR1 SNHLY and CDR2 FYNNEI. This CDR3 contains 16 residues. With 0 bases removed from V and 8 bases from J, the gap between germline ends came to 19 bases. CDR3 sequence: CASSEARPGSGGGYTF. The DNA for the CDR3 is TGTGCCAGCAGTGAAGCGAGGCCAGGGAGTGGAGGGGGCTACACCTTC.

This clone was seen once. The chain is built from TRBV18 and TRBJ2-3; D is ambiguous. Germline lookup yields CDR1 KGHSH and CDR2 LQKENI. Between the trimmed V and J ends, which lost 3 bases and 4 bases, there was a span of 11 bases. This CDR3 has 14 residues. For the CDR3, the DNA is TGTGCCAGCTCACCCGTAGAAGGGTCAGATACGCAGTATTTT. Amino acids: CASSPVEGSDTQYF.

The chain employs TRBV12-5 and TRBJ2-1; weak D call: TRBD1 (6 bases). Germline V lookup: CDR1 LGHNT, CDR2 FRNRAP. V gave up 4 bases and J gave up 0 bases, with 22 bases separating them. The CDR3 has 19 amino acids. The CDR3 nucleotides are TGTGCTAGTGGTTCCTCGGGACAAGGGCCGTATACCTCCTACAATGAGCAGTTCTTC. Translation: CASGSSGQGPYTSYNEQFF.

The chain uses TRBV7-8 and TRBJ1-1; 7 bases fit TRBD1. The CDR3 has 16 amino acids. Germline V CDR1 and CDR2: SGHVS, FQNEAQ. Losses at the gene ends were 5 bases for V and 2 bases for J; bases not matched to a gene: 11. For the CDR3, the DNA is TGTGCCAGCAGCGAAAAACGGGACAGCCCTAACACTGAAGCTTTCTTT. The encoded protein is CASSEKRDSPNTEAFF. The entire variable domain, with the rest obtained from reference TRBV7-8 and TRBJ1-1, is as follows: GAGVSQSPRYKVAKRGQDVALRCDPISGHVSLFWYQQALGQGPEFLTYFQNEAQLDKSGLPSDRFFAERPEGSVSTLKIQRTQQEDSAVYLCASSEKRDSPNTEAFFGQGTRLTVV.